This T cell receptor beta chain comes out of a study of T cells in Graves' hyperthyroidism and ophthalmopathy. Trimming stripped 0 bases from V and 1 base from J, with 14 bases between. CDR3 length: 17 amino acids. Amplified TCR beta CDR3 regions derived from RNA transcripts. An initial round of RT-PCR targeting the TCR CDR3 relied on the HTBI primer set. Each CDR3 protein gets one entry after TCRdb re-called the multiplex PCR reads with MiXCR. The sample contains 600,000 or so distinct CDR3 sequences, roughly 17% of which appear only once. General study findings and limits: Blood samples included most of the expanded thyroid clonotypes exceeding 0.001.

This clonotype has a count of ten or more. Its antigen is currently unknown. The sequencing input was blood. This TCR came from a woman in her twenties or thirties with Graves' hyperthyroidism. This chain uses TRBV12-3 or TRBV12-4 with TRBJ2-3; tentative D call: TRBD2 (5 bases). The CDR3 loop reads CASSLATSFFRTDTQYF. CDR3 in DNA: TGTGCCAGCAGTTTAGCCACTAGTTTCTTTCGCACAGATACGCAGTATTTT.